The rows below give T cell receptor beta chains drawn from one sample of a study of T cell responses to AZD1222 COVID-19 vaccine. Some clones are missing from TCRdb's copy, which holds only in-frame ones; the method was immunoSEQ multiplex PCR. The sample records about 110,000 clones, about 82% being singletons. The sequences come from peripheral blood, collected on day 0 of AZD1222 vaccination. The receptors here all came from an adult in good health. Both conserved end residues are part of each CDR3. Each record gives: V gene, J gene, D gene, clone size, CDR3 protein, CDR3 DNA. D genes are given only for firm matches. A clone size is listed for some rows: how often the clone was seen (once, few, many), or a class if it is expanded.

V: TRBV28
J: TRBJ1-1
D: NA
size: NA
CDR3: CASRTVRSTEAFF
DNA: TGTGCCAGCAGGACAGTTAGAAGCACTGAAGCTTTCTTT

V: TRBV7-9
J: TRBJ1-2
D: NA
size: NA
CDR3: CASSLGRGAEEDGYTF
DNA: TGTGCCAGCAGCTTAGGACGGGGGGCGGAGGAGGATGGCTACACCTTC

V: TRBV5-4
J: TRBJ2-7
D: NA
size: NA
CDR3: CASSLGQGWLNEQYF
DNA: TGTGCCAGCAGCTTGGGGCAGGGGTGGTTAAACGAGCAGTACTTC

V: TRBV7-3
J: TRBJ2-1
D: TRBD1
size: once
CDR3: CASSLMPRGQGNDEQFF
DNA: TGTGCCAGCAGCTTAATGCCTAGGGGACAGGGAAACGATGAGCAGTTCTTC

V: TRBV12-3/TRBV12-4
J: TRBJ1-5
D: NA
size: NA
CDR3: CASSRQRDQPQHF
DNA: TGTGCCAGCAGTCGGCAGAGGGATCAGCCCCAGCATTTT

V: TRBV9
J: TRBJ1-1
D: TRBD1
size: NA
CDR3: CASSVVSGGSEAFF
DNA: TGTGCCAGCAGCGTAGTTTCAGGGGGCTCTGAAGCTTTCTTT

V: TRBV28
J: TRBJ1-2
D: NA
size: NA
CDR3: CASSTYWGTRNYGYTF
DNA: TGTGCCAGCAGTACGTATTGGGGGACACGGAACTATGGCTACACCTTC

V: TRBV7-7
J: TRBJ2-3
D: TRBD2
size: NA
CDR3: CASSLRAGEIDTQYF
DNA: TGTGCCAGCAGCTTAAGAGCGGGGGAGATAGATACGCAGTATTTT

V: TRBV7-2
J: TRBJ1-1
D: NA
size: NA
CDR3: CASSLGRAGNTEAFF
DNA: TGTGCCAGCAGCTTAGGCAGGGCAGGAAACACTGAAGCTTTCTTT

V: TRBV4-1
J: TRBJ2-6
D: NA
size: NA
CDR3: CASSQAQGGANVLTF
DNA: TGCGCCAGCAGCCAAGCCCAGGGCGGGGCCAACGTCCTGACTTTC

V: TRBV28
J: TRBJ1-4
D: NA
size: NA
CDR3: CASSPTAPNEKLFF
DNA: TGTGCCAGCAGTCCGACAGCTCCTAATGAAAAACTGTTTTTT

V: TRBV2
J: TRBJ2-5
D: NA
size: NA
CDR3: CASLIDSNQETQYF
DNA: TGTGCCAGTTTGATTGACAGTAATCAAGAGACCCAGTACTTC

V: TRBV19
J: TRBJ1-5
D: TRBD1
size: NA
CDR3: CASSVTGGNQPQHF
DNA: TGTGCCAGTAGTGTGACAGGGGGCAATCAGCCCCAGCATTTT

V: TRBV20-1
J: TRBJ1-5
D: NA
size: NA
CDR3: CSASDPNQPQHF
DNA: TGCAGTGCTAGTGACCCCAATCAGCCCCAGCATTTT

V: TRBV5-1
J: TRBJ2-1
D: NA
size: NA
CDR3: CASTLGASGAFYNEQFF
DNA: TGCGCCAGCACCCTGGGGGCTAGCGGAGCCTTCTACAATGAGCAGTTCTTC

V: TRBV27
J: TRBJ1-6
D: NA
size: NA
CDR3: CASGGPRSYNSPLHF
DNA: TGTGCCAGCGGAGGCCCGAGGTCCTATAATTCACCCCTCCACTTT

V: TRBV28
J: TRBJ2-7
D: NA
size: once
CDR3: CASKPGAQPPIYEQYF
DNA: TGTGCCAGCAAGCCTGGAGCTCAGCCTCCAATCTACGAGCAGTACTTC

V: TRBV27
J: TRBJ2-5
D: NA
size: NA
CDR3: CASRVLGTPEAQYF
DNA: TGTGCCAGCAGAGTACTAGGGACCCCGGAGGCCCAGTACTTC

V: TRBV11-2
J: TRBJ2-5
D: NA
size: NA
CDR3: CASSWGSQETQYF
DNA: TGTGCCAGCAGCTGGGGGTCTCAGGAGACCCAGTACTTC

V: TRBV11-2
J: TRBJ2-3
D: NA
size: NA
CDR3: CASSTLTRGTDTQYF
DNA: TGTGCCAGCAGCACCCTGACTAGGGGCACAGATACGCAGTATTTT

V: TRBV21-1
J: TRBJ1-1
D: NA
size: NA
CDR3: CASSSWGGNHEAFF
DNA: TGTGCCAGCAGCTCCTGGGGGGGGAATCATGAAGCTTTCTTT

V: TRBV4-1
J: TRBJ1-6
D: NA
size: NA
CDR3: CASSQDRNSPLHF
DNA: TGCGCCAGCAGCCAAGATCGGAATTCACCCCTCCACTTT

V: TRBV7-8
J: TRBJ2-7
D: TRBD1
size: NA
CDR3: CASSSTGGWVEQYF
DNA: TGTGCCAGCAGCTCCACAGGGGGTTGGGTCGAGCAGTACTTC

V: TRBV6-5
J: TRBJ2-7
D: TRBD1
size: NA
CDR3: CASRETGAYEQYF
DNA: TGTGCCAGCAGGGAGACAGGGGCATACGAGCAGTACTTC

V: TRBV10-1
J: TRBJ1-1
D: NA
size: NA
CDR3: CASSYRVGTEAFF
DNA: TGCGCCAGCAGCTACAGGGTTGGGACTGAAGCTTTCTTT

V: TRBV6-6
J: TRBJ1-6
D: TRBD1
size: NA
CDR3: CASSPGRGGSPLHF
DNA: TGTGCCAGCAGCCCGGGCAGGGGGGGTTCACCCCTCCACTTT

V: TRBV6-5
J: TRBJ2-7
D: NA
size: once
CDR3: CASSYSSGTDLVEQYF
DNA: TGTGCCAGCAGTTACTCGAGCGGGACAGACCTAGTCGAGCAGTACTTC

V: TRBV11-2
J: TRBJ2-2
D: NA
size: NA
CDR3: CASSRGRTNTGELFF
DNA: TGTGCCAGCAGCCGGGGACGGACGAACACCGGGGAGCTGTTTTTT

V: TRBV12-3/TRBV12-4
J: TRBJ2-3
D: NA
size: few
CDR3: CASSRKDTQYF
DNA: TGTGCCAGCAGCCGAAAAGATACGCAGTATTTT

V: TRBV5-1
J: TRBJ1-6
D: NA
size: NA
CDR3: CASSPTGLTSPLHF
DNA: TGCGCCAGCAGCCCCACCGGGCTGACTTCACCCCTCCACTTT

V: TRBV10-1
J: TRBJ2-4
D: TRBD1
size: NA
CDR3: CASSELDYRQGRGNIQYF
DNA: TGCGCCAGCAGCGAACTTGATTATCGACAGGGAAGGGGTAACATTCAGTACTTC

V: TRBV14
J: TRBJ1-4
D: NA
size: NA
CDR3: CASSPRSAGEKLFF
DNA: TGTGCCAGCAGCCCCCGGTCAGCGGGGGAAAAACTGTTTTTT

V: TRBV9
J: TRBJ2-2
D: TRBD2
size: once
CDR3: CASTVGRGYTGELFF
DNA: TGTGCCAGCACCGTGGGGCGGGGGTATACCGGGGAGCTGTTTTTT

V: TRBV15
J: TRBJ2-3
D: NA
size: NA
CDR3: CATSRVGTDTQYF
DNA: TGTGCCACCAGCCGGGTGGGCACAGATACGCAGTATTTT

V: TRBV19
J: TRBJ2-5
D: NA
size: once
CDR3: CASSNTGLETQYF
DNA: TGTGCCAGTAGTAACACAGGGCTGGAGACCCAGTACTTC

V: TRBV11-1
J: TRBJ2-3
D: NA
size: NA
CDR3: CASSLGASLDTQYF
DNA: TGTGCCAGCAGCTTAGGGGCTAGCCTTGATACGCAGTATTTT

V: TRBV5-6
J: TRBJ1-6
D: NA
size: NA
CDR3: CASSRRDLVAYNSPLHF
DNA: TGTGCCAGCAGCAGGCGGGATCTCGTAGCATATAATTCACCCCTCCACTTT

V: TRBV7-2
J: TRBJ1-4
D: NA
size: NA
CDR3: CASSLMRTRQAGEKLFF
DNA: TGTGCCAGCAGCTTAATGCGTACTCGGCAGGCTGGTGAAAAACTGTTTTTT

V: TRBV4-3
J: TRBJ2-1
D: NA
size: NA
CDR3: CASSQDNRVDYYNEQFF
DNA: TGCGCCAGCAGCCAAGATAACCGGGTTGACTACTACAATGAGCAGTTCTTC

V: TRBV7-3
J: TRBJ2-3
D: TRBD1
size: once
CDR3: CASSLGQGRPDTQYF
DNA: TGTGCCAGCAGCTTAGGACAGGGCCGTCCAGATACGCAGTATTTT

V: TRBV5-1
J: TRBJ1-5
D: NA
size: NA
CDR3: CATPPGDSNQPQHF
DNA: TGCGCCACTCCACCAGGGGACAGCAATCAGCCCCAGCATTTT

V: TRBV2
J: TRBJ2-1
D: NA
size: few
CDR3: CASSVRTTNNEQFF
DNA: TGTGCCAGCAGTGTAAGGACTACAAACAATGAGCAGTTCTTC

V: TRBV4-2
J: TRBJ1-5
D: TRBD1
size: NA
CDR3: CASSQVRTGGDQPQHF
DNA: TGTGCCAGCAGCCAAGTTCGGACAGGGGGGGATCAGCCCCAGCATTTT

V: TRBV6-5
J: TRBJ1-3
D: NA
size: NA
CDR3: CASRTGGFSGNTIYF
DNA: TGTGCCAGCAGGACAGGAGGATTCTCTGGAAACACCATATATTTT

V: TRBV5-6
J: TRBJ1-6
D: TRBD1
size: NA
CDR3: CASSYRTGGFSPLHF
DNA: TGTGCCAGCAGCTACAGGACAGGGGGCTTTTCACCCCTCCACTTT

V: TRBV5-6
J: TRBJ2-2
D: NA
size: once
CDR3: CASSLGQPSRANTGELFF
DNA: TGTGCCAGCAGCTTGGGCCAGCCCTCAAGGGCGAACACCGGGGAGCTGTTTTTT

V: TRBV5-6
J: TRBJ2-3
D: TRBD2
size: once
CDR3: CASSLGGGGHTDTQYF
DNA: TGTGCCAGCAGCTTGGGGGGCGGGGGGCACACAGATACGCAGTATTTT

V: TRBV3-1/TRBV3-2
J: TRBJ2-1
D: TRBD1
size: once
CDR3: CASSQDLSGGQGEFF
DNA: TGTGCCAGCAGCCAAGATCTAAGCGGGGGACAGGGGGAGTTCTTC

V: TRBV5-1
J: TRBJ1-3
D: NA
size: NA
CDR3: CASSRNSGNTIYF
DNA: TGCGCCAGCAGTCGGAACTCTGGAAACACCATATATTTT

V: TRBV13
J: TRBJ1-4
D: NA
size: few
CDR3: CASSLAERGEKLFF
DNA: TGTGCCAGCAGCTTGGCAGAAAGAGGTGAAAAACTGTTTTTT

V: TRBV19
J: TRBJ2-7
D: NA
size: NA
CDR3: CASKAGGQGYEQYF
DNA: TGTGCCAGTAAAGCCGGGGGCCAAGGCTACGAGCAGTACTTC

V: TRBV19
J: TRBJ2-7
D: NA
size: once
CDR3: CASSMERSEQYF
DNA: TGTGCCAGTAGTATGGAGAGGAGCGAGCAGTACTTC

V: TRBV7-2
J: TRBJ1-6
D: NA
size: NA
CDR3: CASSGRGDVYNSPLHF
DNA: TGTGCCAGCAGCGGCAGGGGTGACGTTTATAATTCACCCCTCCACTTT

V: TRBV4-2
J: TRBJ2-1
D: NA
size: NA
CDR3: CASSQGDTDNEQFF
DNA: TGTGCCAGCAGCCAAGGGGACACCGACAATGAGCAGTTCTTC

V: TRBV28
J: TRBJ1-2
D: NA
size: NA
CDR3: CASRGWGLNYGYTF
DNA: TGTGCCAGCCGTGGTTGGGGACTTAACTATGGCTACACCTTC